The source of this T cell receptor beta chain is a study of shared clonotypes between healthy human individuals. V dropped 4 bases and J dropped 0 bases, with 9 bases sitting between them. From germline, CDR1 is KGHSH and CDR2 LQKENI. The CDR3 consists of 15 residues. The run depth of the assay was deep. Original data processing: ImmunoSEQ gave junction-only sequences without quality scores, so filtering differed. Sequencing was performed with immunoSEQ multiplex PCR; in TCRdb, only in-frame clones are kept and a portion is missing. The V and J calls and clone size were taken over from that table, and D and trimming were inferred from the DNA. This sample has about 1.1 million clones, with 60% to 80% found just once.

The sequenced material came from memory CD4+ T cells from PBMCs. As to subset: CD45RA-negative fraction. This TCR was recovered from a man younger than 30 in good health. Some clones in this sample may be carry-over from other donors' samples. This rearrangement joins TRBV18 to TRBJ2-2; no definite D call. CDR3 sequence reads: CASSRAASNTGELFF. The CDR3, as DNA: TGTGCCAGCTCACGGGCCGCCTCGAACACCGGGGAGCTGTTTTTT.